A single T cell receptor (beta chain) is shown here with its context. The CDR3 is 15 amino acids. Germline CDR1 is LGHDT and CDR2 is YNNKEL (reference sequence). Trimming took off 4 bases at V and 7 bases at J, with 14 bases between the two ends. This sample stems from a study of blood T cell repertoires in COVID-19. Produced via immunoSEQ multiplex PCR; TCRdb's table is partial and in-frame only. This table holds 200,000 to 300,000 clones, around nine tenths found once. What was sequenced was PBMCs or T cells enriched from blood (not recorded which). This receptor was identified in a woman in her late teens or twenties who had recovered from COVID-19. The gene calls are TRBV3-1 (or the pseudogene TRBV3-2) and TRBJ1-6, with D possibly matching TRBD1 (5 bases). Written as DNA, the CDR3 is TGTGCCAGCAGCCTCCTTGGGACTCCCAATTCACCCCTCCACTTT. Translated: CASSLLGTPNSPLHF.